This TCR beta chain is from a study of PD-L1 blockade in urothelial cancer. Study as a whole: Analyses used blood from 3 weeks (second dose) and 6 weeks after treatment start.

Time point given: peripheral blood 6 weeks after treatment start. Germline CDR1 reads SGHRS; CDR2 reads YFSETQ. The CDR3 sequence is 13 residues long. J was trimmed by 0 bases and V by 8 bases; bases with no gene match: 3. Sequencing used immunoSEQ multiplex PCR; TCRdb keeps in-frame clones, though not all of them. The sample records 50,000 to 60,000 clones, about 88% being singletons. The sequence came from a man in his 60s with urothelial cancer. The gene calls are TRBV5-1 and TRBJ2-5; 8 nucleotides line up with TRBD2. Material: PBMCs, obtained around atezolizumab (anti-PD-L1) treatment. The CDR3 DNA sequence: TGCGCCAGTAGCGGGGAGTACCAAGAGACCCAGTACTTC. It yields the protein CASSGEYQETQYF.